Presented here are 18 T cell receptor beta chains from one specimen sequenced in a study of cytomegalovirus exposure and HLA in healthy donors. TCRdb's copy holds only in-frame clones and misses some; the assay was immunoSEQ multiplex PCR. This sample has a few hundred thousand clones, with around 86% found just once. Sequencing was performed on PBMCs. These receptors were collected from a woman aged 18-29 years in good health and CMV-seronegative.

The chain uses TRBV18 and TRBJ2-7; 12 bases align to TRBD2. This CDR3 is 16 amino acids long. Germline CDR1 is KGHSH and CDR2 is LQKENI. Germline trimming cut 0 bases from V and 2 bases from J; bases unmatched to any gene: 2. The CDR3 DNA sequence: TGTGCCAGCTCACCACCTGGACTAGCGGGACCCTACGAGCAGTACTTC. This codes for CASSPPGLAGPYEQYF.

This chain connects TRBV7-2 to TRBJ2-5; D is perhaps TRBD1 (5 bases). CDR1 is SGHTA and CDR2 is FQGNSA in the germline V gene. The CDR3 has 13 amino acids. Trimming shortened V by 3 bases and J by 7 bases, and 12 bases separated the two germline ends. The CDR3 is CASSFGPGSTQYF. DNA for the CDR3: TGTGCCAGCAGCTTTGGGCCAGGGTCGACCCAGTACTTC.

V is TRBV28 and J is TRBJ1-5, with TRBD1 matching over 10 bases. The junction had 7 bases not matched to a gene; V was cut back by 5 bases and J by 3 bases. Germline V gene lookup returns CDR1 MDHEN and CDR2 SYDVKM. The CDR3 has 16 amino acids. The chain's CDR3 is CASSPPGTGDNQPQHF. The CDR3 DNA reads TGTGCCAGCAGTCCGCCCGGGACAGGGGACAATCAGCCCCAGCATTTT.

The chain links TRBV27 to TRBJ1-5; unclear D gene. V dropped 6 bases and J dropped 5 bases, with 11 bases sitting between them. CDR1 is MNHEY and CDR2 is SMNVEV in the germline V gene (reference sequence). This CDR3 is 13 amino acids long. In nucleotides, the CDR3 is TGTGCCAGCAGCCCGCAAGAGGATCAGCCCCAGCATTTT. As protein: CASSPQEDQPQHF.

V and J are TRBV15 and TRBJ1-2; D is possibly TRBD1 (5 bases). CDR1 and CDR2 from the germline V gene are LNHNV and YYDKDF (reference sequence). The CDR3 loop spans 15 amino acids. Trimming pared 3 bases from V and 2 bases from J, leaving 13 bases between. CDR3 region: CATSREAGRNYGYTF. The CDR3 nucleotides read TGTGCCACCAGCAGGGAAGCGGGGCGGAACTATGGCTACACCTTC.

This chain joins TRBV18 and TRBJ2-7; 9 nucleotides match TRBD1. The trim removed 6 bases at V and 7 bases at J, leaving 16 bases unmatched. Germline CDR1 is KGHSH and CDR2 is LQKENI. The CDR3 spans 16 residues. The CDR3 nucleotides are TGTGCCAGCTCGCTTCTTTTTGGACAGGGGCAAGGAGAGCAGTACTTC. It codes for CASSLLFGQGQGEQYF.

The gene calls are TRBV2 and TRBJ1-4, with 9 nucleotides matching TRBD1. Per the germline V gene, CDR1 is SNHLY and CDR2 is FYNNEI. V shed 0 bases and J 6 bases; nucleotides not matched to a gene: 2. The CDR3 length is 15 residues. CDR3 loop: CASSEAWDRDEKLFF. The CDR3 DNA sequence: TGTGCCAGCAGTGAAGCGTGGGACAGGGATGAAAAACTGTTTTTT.

This clone showed up just once. CDR3 in amino acids: CASSLENSGVDTQYF. DNA of the CDR3: TGTGCCAGCAGCTTAGAGAATAGCGGGGTAGATACGCAGTATTTT. The chain couples TRBV7-9 to TRBJ2-3; TRBD2 agrees at 8 bases. The V gene's germline CDR1 is SEHNR and CDR2 FQNEAQ (reference sequence). Unmatched junction bases numbered 5, after V lost 1 base and J lost 5 bases. CDR3 length equals 15 residues.

The chain combines TRBV9 with TRBJ2-7; 7 nucleotides line up with TRBD1. CDR3 size: 15 residues. In germline, CDR1 is SGDLS, CDR2 YYNGEE. Trimming cost V 5 bases and J 2 bases; bases outside gene matches: 10. The chain's CDR3 is CASSVTTGFPYEQYF. The DNA of the CDR3 is TGTGCCAGCAGTGTAACGACAGGGTTTCCCTACGAGCAGTACTTC.

V and J are TRBV20-1 and TRBJ2-1; TRBD2 is a possible D gene (5 bases). This CDR3 is built from 11 residues. CDR1 DFQATT and CDR2 SNEGSKA come from the germline V gene (reference sequence). The ends were cut back, 6 bases at V and 7 bases at J, with 10 bases in the middle. This CDR3 reads CSARGKNEQFF. DNA for the CDR3: TGCAGTGCCCGGGGTAAGAATGAGCAGTTCTTC.

This clone was detected a few times. CDR3 protein: CASSVRGYNQPQHF. Here the CDR3 DNA reads TGTGCCAGCAGCGTCAGGGGATACAATCAGCCCCAGCATTTT. This sequence joins TRBV28 and TRBJ1-5, with D perhaps TRBD1 (6 bases). This CDR3 region has 14 residues. Germline assignment: CDR1 MDHEN and CDR2 SYDVKM. V lost 6 bases to trimming and J lost 3 bases, with 12 bases between them.

This rearrangement joins TRBV11-2 to TRBJ1-2; TRBD1 agrees at 7 bases. Trimming at V came to 5 bases and at J to 0 bases, leaving 12 bases not matched to a gene. CDR1 and CDR2 (germline): SGHAT, FQNNGV. The CDR3 is made up of 17 amino acids. The CDR3 DNA is TGTGCCAGCAGCCCCTATCCCGGGACAGCCGCTAACTATGGCTACACCTTC. Amino acid sequence: CASSPYPGTAANYGYTF.

The chain recombines TRBV27 with TRBJ2-1; TRBD2 matches at 7 bases. The J segment lost 14 bases and the V segment lost 4 bases, leaving 11 bases of the junction unmatched. Germline loops: CDR1 MNHEY, CDR2 SMNVEV (reference sequence). The CDR3 is made up of 13 amino acids. The CDR3 bases are TGTGCCAGCAGTTCCTCCGTTGGGGGGAGGGAGTTCTTC. Protein sequence: CASSSSVGGREFF.

The chain joins TRBV28 to TRBJ2-7; TRBD2 matches at 9 bases. The CDR3 length is 15 residues. Trimming removed 3 bases from V and 6 bases from J; junction bases left unmatched: 9. The germline V gene has CDR1 MDHEN and CDR2 SYDVKM. The chain's CDR3 is CASSFLGTSIFEQYF. CDR3 nucleotide sequence: TGTGCCAGCAGTTTCCTCGGGACTAGCATTTTCGAGCAGTACTTC.

This clone was detected only once. The chain couples TRBV28 to TRBJ2-7, with TRBD1 matching 7 bases. The CDR3 extends over 16 amino acids. Germline V CDR1 and CDR2: MDHEN, SYDVKM. V trimming: 7 bases; J trimming: 4 bases; junction bases outside the gene matches: 16. The CDR3 DNA sequence: TGTGCCAGCACCGGCCGGGGCCGGACAGGCTATTACGAGCAGTACTTC. Its translation: CASTGRGRTGYYEQYF. Together with reference TRBV28 and TRBJ2-7, the CDR3 gives the full variable domain: DVKVTQSSRYLVKRTGEKVFLECVQDMDHENMFWYRQDPGLGLRLIYFSYDVKMKEKGDIPEGYSVSREKKERFSLILESASTNQTSMYLCASTGRGRTGYYEQYFGPGTRLTVT.

The rearrangement joins TRBV11-1 to TRBJ2-7, with 9 nucleotides matching TRBD1. CDR1 is SGHAT and CDR2 is FQDESV in the germline V gene (reference sequence). V shed 5 bases and J 2 bases; nucleotides not matched to a gene: 4. The CDR3 length is 14 residues. CDR3 region: CASSIGQGPYEQYF. The CDR3 bases are TGTGCCAGCAGCATCGGACAGGGGCCCTACGAGCAGTACTTC.

This clone was counted once. V is TRBV19 and J is TRBJ2-7; 8 positions match TRBD2. This CDR3 has 15 amino acids. V lost 7 bases and J lost 0; bases outside the gene matches: 8. The germline V gene has CDR1 LNHDA and CDR2 SQIVND (reference sequence). The CDR3 nucleotides read TGTGCCAGTACCCCGGGTAGCGGGGTCTCCTACGAGCAGTACTTC. Its translation is CASTPGSGVSYEQYF.

This chain connects TRBV27 to TRBJ2-5; 10 bases are shared with TRBD2. The CDR3 extends over 14 amino acids. J lost 5 bases, V lost 3 bases, and 3 bases had no gene match. The germline V gene has CDR1 MNHEY and CDR2 SMNVEV (reference sequence). Here the CDR3 reads CASSLGSGRETQYF. The CDR3, as DNA: TGTGCCAGCAGTTTGGGTAGCGGGAGGGAGACCCAGTACTTC.